This TCR beta chain was sequenced during a study of identical twins' blood T cells. Broader study findings: V gene usage reportedly matched far better within twin pairs than unrelated donors.

As concerns this clonotype: Its antigen is still unknown.

Libraries were made from RNA as TCR cDNA, using a modified protocol. Using its own MiXCR run on the 5' RACE reads, TCRdb lists one record per CDR3 protein. The sample has 350,000 to 450,000 distinct CDR3 sequences, about 28% seen once. CDR3 length: 15 amino acids. CDR1 and CDR2 (germline): SGDLS, YYNGEE. Trimming removed 2 bases at V and 8 bases at J, with 19 bases between. This sequence joins TRBV9 and TRBJ1-1, with D maybe TRBD1 (5 bases). Sequencing input: PBMCs. This sequence was found in a woman aged 18 to 49 in good health. CDR3 DNA: TGTGCCAGCAGCGTCGGACCGACAGCCCAATTCGAAGCTTTCTTT. This encodes CASSVGPTAQFEAFF.